The 11 T cell receptor beta chains below come from one sample, sequenced in a study of T cells after yellow fever vaccination (dated by TCRdb to the late 2010s). Taken with the paper, the label for treatment or condition translates to: live attenuated yellow fever vaccine strain. The library was produced with 5' RACE. The sequencer listed for this sample is Illumina HiSeq 2500. The public sequencing data were trimmed at Q25 with fastp and processed into clonotypes with MiXCR by TCRdb, which kept only in-frame beta chains. Each CDR3 protein gets just one entry, which takes the most common genes and DNA from the rows behind it. This sample is represented by approximately 550,000 distinct CDR3 sequences; roughly 19% of them were singletons. Approximately 14% of the sample goes to the ten largest clones. The input for sequencing was PBMCs, taken 15 days after the yellow fever booster vaccination. These receptor sequences come from a man aged 25 to 40 who received the YFV17D yellow fever vaccine.

In the case of this clonotype: One end of the junction fails to match germline, which may point to a read error. CDR3 DNA: TGCGCCAGCAGCTTGGAAATAGAGACCCAGAACTTC. Residues: CASSLEIETQNF. The rearrangement links TRBV5-1 to TRBJ2-5; no firm D call. The CDR3 has 12 residues. Germline V gives CDR1 SGHRS, CDR2 YFSETQ. Together with reference TRBV5-1 and TRBJ2-5, the CDR3 gives the full variable domain: KAGVTQTPRYLIKTRGQQVTLSCSPISGHRSVSWYQQTPGQGLQFLFEYFSETQRNKGNFPGRFSGRQFSNSRSEMNVSTLELGDSALYLCASSLEIETQNFGPGTRLLVL.

This clonotype has just a few counts. The gene calls are TRBV5-1 and TRBJ2-1, with 9 bases aligning to TRBD1. Germline lookup yields CDR1 SGHRS and CDR2 YFSETQ. J lost 10 bases, V lost 2 bases, and 4 bases had no gene match. The CDR3 is 13 residues long. The CDR3 DNA reads as TGCGCCAGCAGCTTATGGACAGGGGTAGAGCAGTTCTTC. Translation gives CASSLWTGVEQFF. Together with reference TRBV5-1 and TRBJ2-1, the CDR3 gives the full variable domain: KAGVTQTPRYLIKTRGQQVTLSCSPISGHRSVSWYQQTPGQGLQFLFEYFSETQRNKGNFPGRFSGRQFSNSRSEMNVSTLELGDSALYLCASSLWTGVEQFFGPGTRLTVL.

The chain joins TRBV5-1 to TRBJ2-3, with D perhaps TRBD2 (6 bases). The CDR3 contains 15 residues. CDR1 SGHRS and CDR2 YFSETQ come from the germline V gene. Trimming pared 0 bases from V and 4 bases from J, leaving 12 bases between. CDR3 loop: CASSLGGEEADTQYF. CDR3 nucleotides: TGCGCCAGCAGCTTGGGCGGGGAAGAGGCAGATACGCAGTATTTT.

This clonotype was found a few times. V is TRBV29-1 and J is TRBJ1-4; a weak D match, TRBD1 (5 bases). Trimming cost V 6 bases and J 7 bases, with 15 bases left between them. The CDR3 totals 13 residues. Germline lookup yields CDR1 SQVTM and CDR2 ANQGSEA. In nucleotides, the CDR3 is TGCAGCGTCGCCCCCGGTACAGGTGAAAAACTGTTTTTT. It translates to CSVAPGTGEKLFF.

The gene calls are TRBV5-1 and TRBJ2-2; 8 nucleotides agree with TRBD2. In germline, CDR1 is SGHRS, CDR2 YFSETQ. J lost 7 bases, V lost 5 bases, and 4 bases had no gene match. The CDR3 consists of 13 residues. CDR3 DNA: TGCGCCAGCAGGGGACTAGACATCGGGGAGCTGTTTTTT. This sequence encodes CASRGLDIGELFF.

This clonotype showed up just a few times. The V gene is TRBV29-1, the J gene TRBJ2-7; no reliable D call. Trimming left V 6 bases short and J 0 bases short, with 9 bases between. The germline V gene encodes CDR1 SQVTM and CDR2 ANQGSEA. The CDR3 extends over 12 amino acids. As DNA, the CDR3 is TGCAGCGTGGAGATAAGCTCCTACGAGCAGTACTTC. It yields the protein CSVEISSYEQYF.

This clonotype came up a few times. The V and J genes are TRBV19 and TRBJ2-7; TRBD2 matches at 11 bases. This CDR3 comprises 15 residues. CDR1 and CDR2 (germline): LNHDA, SQIVND (reference sequence). The V gene end was trimmed by 5 bases and the J gene end by 5 bases; junction bases not matched to a gene: 8. CDR3 bases: TGTGCCAGTAGTCGACTAGCGGGATCTAGGAACGAGCAGTACTTC. Protein product: CASSRLAGSRNEQYF.

This clonotype was counted only a few times. This chain joins TRBV29-1 and TRBJ2-4; TRBD2 is a possible D gene (6 bases). The CDR3 sequence is 12 residues long. V lost 7 bases and J 5 bases, leaving 12 bases between the germline ends. Germline CDR1 and CDR2: SQVTM and ANQGSEA. The CDR3 nucleotides are TGCAGCGCCGGAGGGCATCAAAACATTCAGTACTTC. This codes for CSAGGHQNIQYF.

This clonotype was picked up a small number of times. The chain joins TRBV15 to TRBJ1-5, with D perhaps matching TRBD1 (6 bases). Germline CDR1 is LNHNV and CDR2 is YYDKDF (reference sequence). The CDR3 has 15 residues. Deletions cut 1 base from V and 4 bases from J, with 11 bases between. The CDR3 loop is CATSRARGGNQPQHF. CDR3 in DNA: TGTGCCACCAGCAGAGCCAGGGGCGGGAATCAGCCCCAGCATTTT.

This clonotype was counted between two and nine times. The rearrangement links TRBV7-8 to TRBJ2-7, with 13 bases identical to TRBD2. The CDR3 sequence is 15 residues long. The junction had 4 bases not matched to a gene; V was cut back by 4 bases and J by 4 bases. The germline CDR1 and CDR2 sequences are SGHVS and FQNEAQ. The CDR3 DNA is TGTGCCAGCAGCTGGACTAGCGGGAGCCCGTACGAGCAGTACTTC. Its translation is CASSWTSGSPYEQYF.

This clonotype was counted only a few times. Its ends do not fully match the called genes, so a read error is possible. The CDR3 here is CASSLGLGGENF. DNA of the CDR3: TGTGCCAGCAGTTTAGGGCTAGGGGGAGAGAACTTC. The chain employs TRBV12-3 or TRBV12-4 and TRBJ2-4, with a tentative D call TRBD1 (6 bases). The CDR3 consists of 12 residues.